This record concerns one T cell receptor beta chain sequence. Its antigen has not been determined. No base quality values were provided; no much bigger clone lies one nucleotide off. The record originates from a study of regulatory dendritic cells for organ transplantation (TCRdb year 2017). For the study in its entirety: TCRbeta repertoires were sequenced from sorted naive and memory CD4+ and CD8+ T cells before and after allostimulation with regulatory or mature dendritic cells.

The investigation overall reported the following: Among the resting subsets, the most alloreactive TCR clonotypes were found in memory CD8+ T cells. Repertoires were highly diverse in naive CD4+ and CD8+ T cells, less diverse in memory cells, and most oligoclonal in memory CD8+ cells. Only a couple of subjects were sequenced, and considerable between-individual heterogeneity in the alloreactive memory CD8+ T cell pool was noted by the authors. Allostimulation expanded memory CD8+ clones in both subjects, but regulatory dendritic cells appeared to induce more limited expansion than mature dendritic cells.

FACS was used to sort CD4+ or CD8+ cells into naive T cells, defined as CD45RA+, and memory T cells, defined as CD45RO+. T cells for TCR sequencing came from a couple of healthy control subjects. Unstimulated sorted T cell subsets served as baseline controls for the mixed lymphocyte reactions. Genomic DNA was extracted with the Qiagen DNeasy Blood & Tissue Kit. TCRbeta CDR3 regions were amplified by multiplexed two-step PCR using Vbeta-specific forward primers and Jbeta-specific reverse primers. Through the immunoSEQ service, the TCRbeta libraries were run on an Illumina instrument for sequencing. The paper's processing steps were these. V, D and J genes were assigned using IMGT annotation, and counts were corrected for multiplex PCR bias using synthetic CDR3 analogues. The immunoSEQ Analyzer calculated repertoire clonality as one minus the normalized Shannon entropy. Whether a clone counted as expanded was decided by Fisher's exact test with Benjamini-Hochberg false discovery rate control and a two-tailed cutoff of P<0.01. TCRdb took over this immuneACCESS table, retaining in-frame rearrangements with V and J assigned. Such tables are incomplete; in checked studies, under half of the missing clones stem from an unresolved V gene, and the remainder is unexplained. The V and J calls and clone size were taken over from that table, and D and trimming were inferred from the DNA. Here the sample has tens of thousands of clones; approximately 86% occur a single time. The top ten clonotypes cover less than 0.5% of the sample.

This clonotype was obtained from a human donor in good health. The sequenced sample consisted of naive CD8+ T cells from blood. The sample's cell subset or site, from its label and the paper: CD45RA+ naive T cells.

The DNA reads as follows: TGTGCCAGCAGCCCAGAGGGGGCTTGGGAGACCCAGTACTTC. Its protein product is CASSPEGAWETQYF. Recombination linked TRBV5-4 to TRBJ2-5, with TRBD1 identical over 7 junction bases. Inclusive of the bounding cysteine and phenylalanine, the CDR3 is 14 residues long. This entry keeps only the CDR3 DNA: 42 bases, framed from base 1. V ends up 4 bases short and J 5 bases short, with an unmatched junction base count of 8. CDR1 and CDR2, per the germline V gene (reference sequence), are SGHNT and YYREEE.